The clone carrying this T cell receptor beta chain was recorded many times. The target antigen is unknown. Regions amplified from RNA transcripts were the TCR beta CDR3 regions. First-round RT-PCR with HTBI primers amplified the TCR CDR3 region. In TCRdb, the multiplex PCR reads were re-called with MiXCR into one record per CDR3 protein. This table has more than 650,000 distinct CDR3 sequences, about 15% appearing once. Trimming took off 4 bases at V and 3 bases at J, with 14 bases between the two ends. The CDR3 loop spans 14 amino acids. Germline CDR1 and CDR2: SGHRS and YFSETQ. This record belongs to a study of T cells in Graves' hyperthyroidism and ophthalmopathy. Findings and caveats of the study: Model output signaled ophthalmopathy a median 6.5 months ahead of onset. Ophthalmopathy cases were set apart from stable hyperthyroidism by a 13 V-J model.

Using around 10 ml of fresh peripheral blood, PBMCs were prepared. The receptor was derived from a woman under 30 with Graves' hyperthyroidism. Sample: blood. The J gene is TRBJ2-7, the V gene TRBV5-1, with D possibly matching TRBD2 (6 bases). CDR3 in amino acids: CASSPWDFSYEQYF. CDR3 coding DNA: TGCGCCAGCAGCCCCTGGGACTTCAGCTACGAGCAGTACTTC.